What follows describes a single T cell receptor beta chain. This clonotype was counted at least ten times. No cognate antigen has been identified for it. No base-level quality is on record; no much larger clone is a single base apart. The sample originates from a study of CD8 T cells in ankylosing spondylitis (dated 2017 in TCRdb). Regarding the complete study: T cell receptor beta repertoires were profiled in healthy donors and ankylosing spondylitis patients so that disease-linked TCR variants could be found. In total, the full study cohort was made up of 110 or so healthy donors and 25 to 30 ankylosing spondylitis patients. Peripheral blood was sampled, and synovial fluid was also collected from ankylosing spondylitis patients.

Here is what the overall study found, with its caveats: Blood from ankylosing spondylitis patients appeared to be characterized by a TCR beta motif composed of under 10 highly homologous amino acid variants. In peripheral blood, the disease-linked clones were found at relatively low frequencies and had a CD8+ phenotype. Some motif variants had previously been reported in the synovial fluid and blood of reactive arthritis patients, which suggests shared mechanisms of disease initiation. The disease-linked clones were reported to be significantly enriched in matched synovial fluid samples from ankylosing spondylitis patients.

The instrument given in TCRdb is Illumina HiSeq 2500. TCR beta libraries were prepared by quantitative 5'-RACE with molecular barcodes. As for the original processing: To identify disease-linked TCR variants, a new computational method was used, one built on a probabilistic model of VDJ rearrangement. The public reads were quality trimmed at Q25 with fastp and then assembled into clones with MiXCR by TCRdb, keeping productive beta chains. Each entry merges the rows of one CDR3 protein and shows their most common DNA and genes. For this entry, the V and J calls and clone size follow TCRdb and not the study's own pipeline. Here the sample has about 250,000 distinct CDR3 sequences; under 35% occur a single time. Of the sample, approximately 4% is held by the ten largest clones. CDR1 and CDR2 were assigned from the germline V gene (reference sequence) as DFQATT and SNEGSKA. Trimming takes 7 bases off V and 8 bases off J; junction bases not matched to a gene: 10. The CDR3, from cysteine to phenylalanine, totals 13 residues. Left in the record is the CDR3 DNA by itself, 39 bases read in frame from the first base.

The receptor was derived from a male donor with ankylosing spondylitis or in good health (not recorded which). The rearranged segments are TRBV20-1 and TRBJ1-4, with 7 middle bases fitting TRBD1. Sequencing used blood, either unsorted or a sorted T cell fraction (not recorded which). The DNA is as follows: TGCAGTGGTAGTGACAGGGTTAGAGAAAAACTGTTTTTT. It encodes CSGSDRVREKLFF.